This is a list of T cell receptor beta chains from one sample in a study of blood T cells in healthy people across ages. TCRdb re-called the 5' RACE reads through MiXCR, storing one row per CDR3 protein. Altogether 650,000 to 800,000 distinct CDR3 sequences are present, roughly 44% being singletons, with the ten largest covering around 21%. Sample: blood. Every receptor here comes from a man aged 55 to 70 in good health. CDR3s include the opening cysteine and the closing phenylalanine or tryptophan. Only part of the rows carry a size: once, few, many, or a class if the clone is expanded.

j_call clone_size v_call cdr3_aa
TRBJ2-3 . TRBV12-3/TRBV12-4 CASSWTGTTDTQYF
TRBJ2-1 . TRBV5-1 CASSLRSVAYPSYNEQFF
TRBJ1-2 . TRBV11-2 CASSLDAISYGYTF
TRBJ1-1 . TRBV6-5 CASSPTLTGRGTEAFF
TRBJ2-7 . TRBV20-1 CSALGGTGGIDEQYF
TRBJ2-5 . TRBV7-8 CASSLAPAAQETQYF
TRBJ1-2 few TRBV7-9 CASSLAGSLLEYGYTF
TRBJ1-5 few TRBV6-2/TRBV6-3 CASSFPMEPQHF
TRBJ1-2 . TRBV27 CASATLDRAAGYTF
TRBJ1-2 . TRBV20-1 CSARDGRQGNYGYTF
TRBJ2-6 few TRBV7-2 CASSSNRGGGSGANVLTF
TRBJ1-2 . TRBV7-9 CASSPDGGQGAPYGYTF
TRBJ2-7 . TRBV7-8 CASSFRGSTSGGSEQYF
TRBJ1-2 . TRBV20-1 CSARDPSGQGAPNYGYTF
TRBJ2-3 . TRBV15 CATEEVRGVPDTQYF
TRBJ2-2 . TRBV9 CASSVRATGQGAYSGELFF
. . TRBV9 CASSEAGRSYNEQYF
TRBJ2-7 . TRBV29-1 CSAGTDPYEQYF
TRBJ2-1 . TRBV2 CASVAHGPRGNEQFF
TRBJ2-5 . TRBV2 CASSEWLAGGRGQYF
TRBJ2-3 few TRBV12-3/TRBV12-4 CASSPSETGSMDTQYF
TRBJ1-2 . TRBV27 CASSTGDLYGYTF
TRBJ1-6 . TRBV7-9 CASNLPGNNSPLHF
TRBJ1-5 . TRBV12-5 CASGRERDQPQHF
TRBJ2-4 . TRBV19 CASSRESTGRGNIQYF
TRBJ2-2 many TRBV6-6 CASRPKNTGELFF
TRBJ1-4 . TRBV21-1 CASSMEQAEINEKLFF
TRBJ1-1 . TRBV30 CAWSRQGNTEAFF
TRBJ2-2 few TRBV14 CASSQDFEGSGELFF
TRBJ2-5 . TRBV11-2 CASSGTLQETQYF
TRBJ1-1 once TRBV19 CASSITGISEAFF
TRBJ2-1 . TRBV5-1 CASERDRGNEQFF
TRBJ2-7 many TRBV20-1 CSAPKVTTYEQYF
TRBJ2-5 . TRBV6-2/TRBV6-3 CASSSKGEQYF
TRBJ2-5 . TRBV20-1 CSARDGRPGEQYF
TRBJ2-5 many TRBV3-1 CASSQGTGQETQYF
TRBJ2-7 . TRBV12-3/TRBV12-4 CASSLAGSGYEQYF
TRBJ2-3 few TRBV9 CASSVVPSGGADTQYF
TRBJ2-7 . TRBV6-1 CASSEAVGGAGSYNEQYF
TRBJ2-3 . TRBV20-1 CSAPSGGTTDTQYF
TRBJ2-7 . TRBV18 CASSPGLDYEQYF
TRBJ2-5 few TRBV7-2 CASSLALAQGETQYF
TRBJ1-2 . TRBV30 CAWIGGAGDGYTF
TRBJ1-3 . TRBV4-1 CASTLGQSSGNTIYF
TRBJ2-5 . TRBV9 CASSVGAGSQETQYF
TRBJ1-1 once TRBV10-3 CAFSEPGQGGTEAFF
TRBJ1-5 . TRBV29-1 CSVKQGVNQPQHF
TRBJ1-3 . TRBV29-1 CSVVFGNTIYF
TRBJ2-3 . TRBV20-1 CSARGLDRLTDTQYF
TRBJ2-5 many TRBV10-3 CAISGENGQGVSRTKGTQYF
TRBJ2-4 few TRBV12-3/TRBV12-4 CASKLAGGQNIQYF
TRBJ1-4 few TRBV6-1 CASSDRAGGNEKLFF
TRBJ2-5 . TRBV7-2 CASRFPGLMDNEQYF
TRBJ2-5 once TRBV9 CASSVFGEGFETQYF
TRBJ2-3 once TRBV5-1 CASSPGGAAGGDTQYF
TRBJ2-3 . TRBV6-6 CASSTSLAGVSDTQYF
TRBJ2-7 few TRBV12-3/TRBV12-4 CASSLWDRGTYEQYF
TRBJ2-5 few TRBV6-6 CASSYPQGQGTIGQYF
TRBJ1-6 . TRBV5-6 CASSHDRGESLGNSPLHF